What follows are 6 T cell receptor beta chains derived from one specimen sequenced in a study of T cell responses to AZD1222 COVID-19 vaccine. Some clones are missing from TCRdb's copy, which holds only in-frame ones; the method was immunoSEQ multiplex PCR. The sample lists 100,000 to 150,000 clones; approximately 94% were seen once. The sample in question was peripheral blood, obtained 28 days after the second AZD1222 dose. All receptors derive from an adult who received the AZD1222 COVID-19 vaccine.

The chain recombines TRBV6-2 or TRBV6-3 with TRBJ1-1, with unresolved D. The germline V gene has CDR1 MNHEY and CDR2 SVGEGT. The CDR3 totals 14 residues. The V end was cut by 3 bases, the J end by 5 bases, with 13 bases between. For the CDR3, the DNA is TGTGCCAGCAGTTATTTACGGGCCGATACTGAAGCTTTCTTT. Translation gives CASSYLRADTEAFF.

The chain carries TRBV5-1 and TRBJ2-1; D is unclear. The germline V gene encodes CDR1 SGHRS and CDR2 YFSETQ. The CDR3 runs 16 residues. V shed 0 bases and J shed 1 base, with 11 bases lying between them. The chain's CDR3 is CASSLEGSLSYNEQFF. In DNA form, the CDR3 reads TGCGCCAGCAGCTTGGAAGGGTCGCTTTCCTACAATGAGCAGTTCTTC.

The CDR3 DNA sequence: TGTGCCAGTAGTCTTCACCGGTGGACCGACGACAATGAGCAGTTCTTC. The encoded protein is CASSLHRWTDDNEQFF. The chain has TRBV19 and TRBJ2-1; no reliable D call. The germline gives CDR1 LNHDA, CDR2 SQIVND (reference sequence). The length of the CDR3 is 16 residues. V was trimmed by 5 bases and J by 5 bases, leaving 19 bases between them.

A single count supports this clone. The chain employs TRBV4-1 and TRBJ1-4; D unresolved. V lost 4 bases and J 5 bases, leaving 8 bases between the germline ends. The germline gives CDR1 MGHRA, CDR2 YSYEKL. This CDR3 region has 13 residues. CDR3 DNA: TGCGCCAGCAGCCCCCGGGGAAATGAAAAACTGTTTTTT. Its protein product is CASSPRGNEKLFF.

This chain uses TRBV29-1 with TRBJ2-6; the match to TRBD1 covers 7 bases. The CDR3 sequence is 19 residues long. Trimming cost V 6 bases and J 0 bases; bases outside gene matches: 17. Germline values: CDR1 SQVTM, CDR2 ANQGSEA. CDR3 sequence: CSVARTGGSKHSGANVLTF. In DNA, the CDR3 is TGCAGCGTCGCCCGGACAGGCGGTTCGAAACACTCTGGGGCCAACGTCCTGACTTTC.

The chain employs TRBV5-4 and TRBJ1-6; D unclear. The germline gives CDR1 SGHNT, CDR2 YYREEE (reference sequence). Trimming took 1 base from V and 6 from J, leaving 2 bases between them. CDR3 length equals 12 residues. This chain's CDR3 is CASSLSNSPLHF. Here the CDR3 DNA reads TGTGCCAGCAGCTTGTCTAATTCACCCCTCCACTTT. Full variable domain (rest looked up from reference TRBV5-4 and TRBJ1-6): ETGVTQSPTHLIKTRGQQVTLRCSSQSGHNTVSWYQQALGQGPQFIFQYYREEENGRGNFPPRFSGLQFPNYSSELNVNALELDDSALYLCASSLSNSPLHFGNGTRLTVT.